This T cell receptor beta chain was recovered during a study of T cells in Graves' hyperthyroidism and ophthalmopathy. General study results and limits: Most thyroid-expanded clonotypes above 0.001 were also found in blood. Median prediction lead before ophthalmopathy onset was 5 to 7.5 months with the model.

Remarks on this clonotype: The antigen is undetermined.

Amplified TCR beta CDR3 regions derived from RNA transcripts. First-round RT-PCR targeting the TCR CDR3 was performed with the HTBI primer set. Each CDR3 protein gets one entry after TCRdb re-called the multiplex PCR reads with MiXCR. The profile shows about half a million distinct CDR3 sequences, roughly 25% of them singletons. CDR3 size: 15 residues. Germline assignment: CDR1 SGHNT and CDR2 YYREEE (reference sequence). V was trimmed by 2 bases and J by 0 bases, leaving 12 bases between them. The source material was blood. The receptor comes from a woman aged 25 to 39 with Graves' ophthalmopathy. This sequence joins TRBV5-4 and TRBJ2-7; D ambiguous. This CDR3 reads CASSLDWQPSYEQYF. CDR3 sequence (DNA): TGTGCCAGCAGCTTAGACTGGCAACCCTCCTACGAGCAGTACTTC.